This T cell receptor beta chain emerged from a study of blood T cell repertoires in COVID-19. On the study more broadly: Samples came from the United States, Italy and Spain, spanning acute and convalescent COVID-19. PBMCs, B-cell-depleted T cells, or T cells provided the cDNA or gDNA that made up the material.

Original analysis: How many nucleated cells were present was estimated from reference gene primer amplification. Assay used: immunoSEQ multiplex PCR; TCRdb lists only in-frame clones, some missing. Clonal size and the V and J genes are those of that table, whereas D and trimming came from the DNA. The table includes 110,000 to 150,000 clones, about 86% detected once. The CDR3 is 14 amino acids. The V end lost 3 bases, the J end lost 5 bases, and 13 bases lay between the germline ends. CDR1 KGHSH and CDR2 LQKENI come from the germline V gene. V gene TRBV18 combines with J gene TRBJ2-5, with no clear D. Material: peripheral blood. This TCR came from a human donor in a cohort sampled during active COVID-19. The CDR3 sequence: CASSPPSIGETQYF. CDR3 DNA: TGTGCCAGCTCACCCCCATCGATCGGGGAGACCCAGTACTTC.